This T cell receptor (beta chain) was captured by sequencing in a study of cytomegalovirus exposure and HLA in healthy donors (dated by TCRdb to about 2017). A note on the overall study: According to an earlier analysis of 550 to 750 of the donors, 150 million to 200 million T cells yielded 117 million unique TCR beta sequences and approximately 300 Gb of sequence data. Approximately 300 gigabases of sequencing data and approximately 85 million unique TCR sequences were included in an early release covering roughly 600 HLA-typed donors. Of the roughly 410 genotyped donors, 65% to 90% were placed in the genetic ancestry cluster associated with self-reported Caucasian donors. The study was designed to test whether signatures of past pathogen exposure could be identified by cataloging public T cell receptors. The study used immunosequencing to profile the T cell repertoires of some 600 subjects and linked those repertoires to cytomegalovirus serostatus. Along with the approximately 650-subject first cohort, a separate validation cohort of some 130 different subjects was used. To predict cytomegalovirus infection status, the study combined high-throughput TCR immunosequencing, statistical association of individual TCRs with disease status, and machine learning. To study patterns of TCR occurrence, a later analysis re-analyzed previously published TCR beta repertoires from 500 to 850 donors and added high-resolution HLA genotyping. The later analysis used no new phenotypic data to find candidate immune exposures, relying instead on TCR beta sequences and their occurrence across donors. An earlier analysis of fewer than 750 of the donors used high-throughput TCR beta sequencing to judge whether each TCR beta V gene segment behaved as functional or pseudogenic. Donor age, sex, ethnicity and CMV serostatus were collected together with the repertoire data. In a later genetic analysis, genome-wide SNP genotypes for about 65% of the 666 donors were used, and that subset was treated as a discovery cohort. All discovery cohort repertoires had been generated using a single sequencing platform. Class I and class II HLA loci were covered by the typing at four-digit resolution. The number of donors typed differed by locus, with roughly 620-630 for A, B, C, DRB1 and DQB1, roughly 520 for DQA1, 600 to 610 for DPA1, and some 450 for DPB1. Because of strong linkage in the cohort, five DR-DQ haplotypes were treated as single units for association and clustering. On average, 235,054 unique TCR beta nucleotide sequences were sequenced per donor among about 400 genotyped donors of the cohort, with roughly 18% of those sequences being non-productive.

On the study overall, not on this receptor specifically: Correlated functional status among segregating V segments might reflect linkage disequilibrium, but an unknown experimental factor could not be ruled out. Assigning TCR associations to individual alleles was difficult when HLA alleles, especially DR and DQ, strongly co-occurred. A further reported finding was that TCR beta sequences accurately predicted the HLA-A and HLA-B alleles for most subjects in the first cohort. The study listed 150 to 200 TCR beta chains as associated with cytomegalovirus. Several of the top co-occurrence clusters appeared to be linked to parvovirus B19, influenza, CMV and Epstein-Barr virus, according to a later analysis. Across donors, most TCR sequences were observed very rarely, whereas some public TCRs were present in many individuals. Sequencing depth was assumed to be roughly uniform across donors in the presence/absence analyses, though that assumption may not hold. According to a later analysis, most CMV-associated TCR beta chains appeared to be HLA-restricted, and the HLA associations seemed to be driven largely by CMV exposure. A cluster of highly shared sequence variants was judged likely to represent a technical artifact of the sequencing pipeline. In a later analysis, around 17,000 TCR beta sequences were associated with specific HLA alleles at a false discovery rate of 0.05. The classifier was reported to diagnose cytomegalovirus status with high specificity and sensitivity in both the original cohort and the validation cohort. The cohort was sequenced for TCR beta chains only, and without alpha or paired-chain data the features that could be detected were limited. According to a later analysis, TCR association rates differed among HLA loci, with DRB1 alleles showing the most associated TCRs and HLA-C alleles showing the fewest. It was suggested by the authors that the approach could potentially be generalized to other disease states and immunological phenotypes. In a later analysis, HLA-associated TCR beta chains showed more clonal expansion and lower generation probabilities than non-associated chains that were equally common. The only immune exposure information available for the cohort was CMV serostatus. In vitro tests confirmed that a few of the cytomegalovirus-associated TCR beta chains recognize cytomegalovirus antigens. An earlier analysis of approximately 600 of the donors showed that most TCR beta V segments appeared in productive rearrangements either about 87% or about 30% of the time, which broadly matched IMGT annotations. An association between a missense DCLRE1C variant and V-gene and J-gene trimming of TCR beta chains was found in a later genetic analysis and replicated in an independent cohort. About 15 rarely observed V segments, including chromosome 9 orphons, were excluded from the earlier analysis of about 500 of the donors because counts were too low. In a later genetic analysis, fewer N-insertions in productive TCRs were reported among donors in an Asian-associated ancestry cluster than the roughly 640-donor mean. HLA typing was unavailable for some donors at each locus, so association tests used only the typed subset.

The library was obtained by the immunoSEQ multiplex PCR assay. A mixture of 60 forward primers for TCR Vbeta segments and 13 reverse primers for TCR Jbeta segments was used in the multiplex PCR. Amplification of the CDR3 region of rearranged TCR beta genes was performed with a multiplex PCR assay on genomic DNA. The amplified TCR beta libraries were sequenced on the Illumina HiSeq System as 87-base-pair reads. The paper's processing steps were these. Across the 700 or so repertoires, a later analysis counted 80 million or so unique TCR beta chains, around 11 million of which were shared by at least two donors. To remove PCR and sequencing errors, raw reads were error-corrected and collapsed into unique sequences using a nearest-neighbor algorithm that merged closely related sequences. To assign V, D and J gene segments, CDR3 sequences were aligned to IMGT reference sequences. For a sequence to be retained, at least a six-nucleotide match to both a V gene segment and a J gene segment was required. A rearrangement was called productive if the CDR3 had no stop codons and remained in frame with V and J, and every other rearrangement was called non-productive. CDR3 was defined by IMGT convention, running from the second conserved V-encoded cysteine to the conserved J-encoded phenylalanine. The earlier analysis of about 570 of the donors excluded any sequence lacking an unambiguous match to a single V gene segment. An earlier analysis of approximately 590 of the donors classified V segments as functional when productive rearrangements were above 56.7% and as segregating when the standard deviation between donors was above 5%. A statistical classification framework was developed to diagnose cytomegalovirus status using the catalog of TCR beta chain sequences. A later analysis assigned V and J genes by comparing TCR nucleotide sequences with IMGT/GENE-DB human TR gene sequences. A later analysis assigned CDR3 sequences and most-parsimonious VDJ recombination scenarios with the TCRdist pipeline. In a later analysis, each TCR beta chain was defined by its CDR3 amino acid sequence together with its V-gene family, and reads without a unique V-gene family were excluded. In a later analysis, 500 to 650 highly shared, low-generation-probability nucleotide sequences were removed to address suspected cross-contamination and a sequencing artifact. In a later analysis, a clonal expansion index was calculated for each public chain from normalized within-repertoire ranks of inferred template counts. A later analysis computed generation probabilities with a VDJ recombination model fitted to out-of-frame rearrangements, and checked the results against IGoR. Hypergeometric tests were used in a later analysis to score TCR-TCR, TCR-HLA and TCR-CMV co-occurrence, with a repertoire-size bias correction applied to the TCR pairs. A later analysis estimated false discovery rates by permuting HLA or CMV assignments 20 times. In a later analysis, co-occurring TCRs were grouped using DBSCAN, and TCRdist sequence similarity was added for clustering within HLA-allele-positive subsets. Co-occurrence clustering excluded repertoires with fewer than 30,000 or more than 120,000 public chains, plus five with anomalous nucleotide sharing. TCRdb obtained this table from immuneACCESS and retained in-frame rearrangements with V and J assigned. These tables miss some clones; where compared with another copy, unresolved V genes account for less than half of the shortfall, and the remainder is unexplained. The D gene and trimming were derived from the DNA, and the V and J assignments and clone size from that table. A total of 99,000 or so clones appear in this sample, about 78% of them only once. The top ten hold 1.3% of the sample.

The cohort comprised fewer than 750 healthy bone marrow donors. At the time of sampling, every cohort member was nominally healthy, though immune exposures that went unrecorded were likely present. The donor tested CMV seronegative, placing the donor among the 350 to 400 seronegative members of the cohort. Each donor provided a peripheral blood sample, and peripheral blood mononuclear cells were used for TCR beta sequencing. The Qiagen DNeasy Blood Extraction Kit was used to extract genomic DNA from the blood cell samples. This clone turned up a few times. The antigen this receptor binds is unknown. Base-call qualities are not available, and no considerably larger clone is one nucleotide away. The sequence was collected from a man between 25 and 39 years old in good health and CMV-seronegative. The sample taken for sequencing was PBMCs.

CDR3 region: CASSGLAGLAETQYF. The DNA sequence is TGCGCCAGCAGCGGACTAGCGGGGTTGGCAGAGACCCAGTACTTC. The chain links TRBV5-1 with TRBJ2-5; 12 central bases correspond to TRBD2. For CDR1 and CDR2, the germline V gene lists SGHRS and YFSETQ. Its CDR3 holds 15 amino acids, cysteine through phenylalanine. The sequence is cut down to CDR3 DNA, 45 bases in frame from base 1. From V the trimming removes 4 bases and from J it removes 4 bases, while the gene matches leave 5 bases of the junction unaccounted for.